Detailed here is one T cell receptor (beta chain). CDR1 is KGHSH and CDR2 is LQKENI in the germline V gene. The CDR3 is 14 residues long. V was clipped by 3 bases and J by 1 base, with 9 bases between them. Per the original methods: By means of reference gene primer amplification, nucleated cell counts were estimated. Sequencing used immunoSEQ multiplex PCR; TCRdb keeps in-frame clones, though not all of them. That table furnishes V, J and clone size, whereas the DNA furnished D and trimming. Of some 160,000 clones listed, approximately 90% are singletons. This sample stems from a study of blood T cell repertoires in COVID-19. About the research overall: Samples taken during acute and convalescent COVID-19 were collected in the United States, Italy and Spain. T cells, B-cell-depleted T cells, or PBMCs supplied cDNA or gDNA.

The sequence was obtained from a man between 50 and 59 years old who had recovered from COVID-19. Sequences were obtained from peripheral blood. The chain carries TRBV18 and TRBJ1-1; the D gene is possibly TRBD1 (5 bases). The CDR3 region has the DNA TGTGCCAGCTCACCCCTCGGACAGAACACTGAAGCTTTCTTT. This codes for CASSPLGQNTEAFF. Variable domain in full (rest from reference TRBV18 and TRBJ1-1): NAGVMQNPRHLVRRRGQEARLRCSPMKGHSHVYWYRQLPEEGLKFMVYLQKENIIDESGMPKERFSAEFPKEGPSILRIQQVVRGDSAAYFCASSPLGQNTEAFFGQGTRLTVV.